This T cell receptor beta chain originates from a study of CD8+CD57+ T cells in acquired aplastic anemia (dated by TCRdb to the late 2010s). Background on the whole study: DNA extracted from sorted CD4+ and CD8+ cells had a mean of about 3.2 ug, with a range of about 0.19 to 27.4 ug. An average of approximately 9.8 million reads for CD4+ cells and approximately 11 million reads for CD8+ cells was obtained from healthy donor samples. Paper-wide results and their limitations: Between patients and healthy controls, no significant difference in CD8+ Simpson's diversity was found (P=0.060). About 30 CD8+ CDR3 sequences were found to be shared between patients and controls, but these sequences appeared to be highly expressed in patients and within the immunodominant clones of the patients.

CDR3 length: 13 amino acids, cysteine to phenylalanine. The sequence is cut down to CDR3 DNA, 39 bases in frame from base 1. Cut back by 0 bases and 5 bases, the V and J ends lie 7 bases apart. The germline V gene supplies CDR1 ENHRY and CDR2 SYGVKD. Of note for this clonotype: Its antigen has not been determined. Per-nucleotide qualities are absent, and no much larger clonotype sits a single base away.

Profiling of TCR beta VDJ combinations and CDR3 sequences used genomic DNA as the template. An Illumina HiSeq 2000 was used for TCR repertoire sequencing. On the authors' methods: TRBV/TRBJ rearrangement plots, CDR3 size and DJ length profiles, and Simpson's diversity index were used to evaluate the repertoires. The most abundant DNA sequence in the deep sequencing data was taken as the immunodominant clone. CDR3 amino acid sequences were checked for sharing across subjects and were also compared against the VDJdb database and published repertoires. TCRdb's own reprocessing of the public reads used fastp at Q25 and MiXCR and kept productive beta chains. Each entry is one CDR3 protein sequence, shown with its most common DNA and genes. The V and J calls and clone size are TCRdb's, not the authors'. The sample table holds some 190,000 distinct CDR3 sequences, of which 46% were seen once. The ten biggest clones cover under 3.5% of the sample.

TCR repertoires of sorted CD4+ and CD8+ blood T cells from severe aplastic anemia patients and healthy subjects were deep-sequenced in the study. Ficoll-Paque density gradient centrifugation was used to isolate peripheral blood mononuclear cells. Before DNA was extracted, CD4+ and CD8+ T cells were sorted using either FACS or magnetic beads. The sequenced sample consisted of sorted CD4+, CD8+, or CD8+CD57+ T cells (not recorded which) from PBMCs. This sequence uses TRBV10-3 and TRBJ2-5, with the D gene not clear enough to name. This clonotype originated in a human donor in good health. CDR3 sequence: CAISESTFETQYF. The bases read TGTGCCATCAGTGAGTCCACTTTTGAGACCCAGTACTTC.